Listed below are T cell receptor beta chains from one sample, sequenced in a study of T cells in Graves' hyperthyroidism and ophthalmopathy. One entry per CDR3 protein results from TCRdb running MiXCR on the multiplex PCR reads. The data contain about 340,000 distinct CDR3 sequences, about 18% of them singletons. The sequencing input was blood. The receptors shown here come from a woman aged 50 to 60 with Graves' hyperthyroidism. CDR3s include the opening cysteine and the closing phenylalanine or tryptophan.

V,J,CDR3
TRBV29-1,TRBJ1-2,CSALWANYGYTF
TRBV3-1,TRBJ1-2,CASSRRTAEGYTF
TRBV12-3/TRBV12-4,TRBJ2-3,CASSPGLAGGGTQYF
TRBV5-1,TRBJ2-7,CASSSGWGGISYEQYF
TRBV6-1,TRBJ2-2,CASRGAGSNTGELFF
TRBV6-5,TRBJ2-1,CASRYILGPGEQFF
TRBV7-9,TRBJ2-1,CASSNQGASSWDEQFF
TRBV27,TRBJ2-5,CASSLSPGETQYF
TRBV2,TRBJ1-2,CASSEQGSDYGYTF
TRBV18,TRBJ2-2,CASSPSGGATTGELFF